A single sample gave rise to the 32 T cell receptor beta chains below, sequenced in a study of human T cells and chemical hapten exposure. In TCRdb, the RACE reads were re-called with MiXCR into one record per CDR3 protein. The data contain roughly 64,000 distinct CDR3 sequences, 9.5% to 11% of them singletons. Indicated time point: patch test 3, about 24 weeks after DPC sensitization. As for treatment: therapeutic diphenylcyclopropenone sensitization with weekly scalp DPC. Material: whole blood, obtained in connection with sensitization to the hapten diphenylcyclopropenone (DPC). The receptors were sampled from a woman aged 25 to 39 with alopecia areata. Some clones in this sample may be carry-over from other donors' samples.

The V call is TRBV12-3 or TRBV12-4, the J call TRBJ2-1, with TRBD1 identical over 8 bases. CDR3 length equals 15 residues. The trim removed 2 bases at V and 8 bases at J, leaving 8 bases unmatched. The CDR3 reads CASSLSRGPAHEQFF. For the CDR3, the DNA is TGTGCCAGCAGTTTATCCAGGGGGCCGGCCCATGAGCAGTTCTTC.

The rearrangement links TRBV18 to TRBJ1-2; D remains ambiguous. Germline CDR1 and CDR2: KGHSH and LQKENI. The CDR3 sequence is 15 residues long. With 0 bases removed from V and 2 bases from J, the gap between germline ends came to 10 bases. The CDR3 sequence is CASSPPAAGNYGYTF. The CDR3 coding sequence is TGTGCCAGCTCACCACCGGCAGCGGGGAACTATGGCTACACCTTC.

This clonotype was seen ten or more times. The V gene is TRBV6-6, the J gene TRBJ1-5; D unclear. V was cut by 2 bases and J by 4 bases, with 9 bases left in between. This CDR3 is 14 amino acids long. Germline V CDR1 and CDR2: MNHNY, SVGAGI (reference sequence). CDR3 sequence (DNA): TGTGCCAGCAGTTACGTAAATGCTAATCAGCCCCAGCATTTT. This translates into CASSYVNANQPQHF.

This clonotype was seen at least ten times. The CDR3: CASSQASGIQETQYF. CDR3 sequence (DNA): TGTGCCAGCAGCCAGGCTAGCGGAATTCAAGAGACCCAGTACTTC. This chain joins TRBV4-2 and TRBJ2-5, with 7 bases identical to TRBD2. V shed 3 bases and J 2 bases; nucleotides not matched to a gene: 6. The CDR3 sequence is 15 residues long. Germline V gene data show CDR1 as LGHNA and CDR2 as YNFKEQ.

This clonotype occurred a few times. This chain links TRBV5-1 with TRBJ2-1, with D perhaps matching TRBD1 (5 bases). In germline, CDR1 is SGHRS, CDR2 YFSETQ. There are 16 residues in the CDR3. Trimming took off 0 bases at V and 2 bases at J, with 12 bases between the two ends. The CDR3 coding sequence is TGCGCCAGCAGCTTGGGCGACAGAAATCCCTACAATGAGCAGTTCTTC. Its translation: CASSLGDRNPYNEQFF.

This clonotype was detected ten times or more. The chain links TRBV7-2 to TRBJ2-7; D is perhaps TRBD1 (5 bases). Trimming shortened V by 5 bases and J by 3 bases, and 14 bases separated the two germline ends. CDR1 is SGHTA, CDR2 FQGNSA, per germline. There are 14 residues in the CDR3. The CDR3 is CASSTRAGRYEQYF. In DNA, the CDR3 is TGTGCCAGCAGCACCAGGGCCGGGCGCTACGAGCAGTACTTC.

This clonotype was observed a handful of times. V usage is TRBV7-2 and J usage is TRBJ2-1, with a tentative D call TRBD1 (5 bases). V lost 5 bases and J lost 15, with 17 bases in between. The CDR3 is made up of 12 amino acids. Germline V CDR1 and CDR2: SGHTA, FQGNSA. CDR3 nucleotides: TGTGCCAGCAGCCCCGGACGAAGACAGTGGTTCTTC. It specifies CASSPGRRQWFF. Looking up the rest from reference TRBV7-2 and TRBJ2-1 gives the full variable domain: GAGVSQSPSNKVTEKGKDVELRCDPISGHTALYWYRQSLGQGLEFLIYFQGNSAPDKSGLPSDRFSAERTGGSVSTLTIQRTQQEDSAVYLCASSPGRRQWFFGPGTRLTVL.

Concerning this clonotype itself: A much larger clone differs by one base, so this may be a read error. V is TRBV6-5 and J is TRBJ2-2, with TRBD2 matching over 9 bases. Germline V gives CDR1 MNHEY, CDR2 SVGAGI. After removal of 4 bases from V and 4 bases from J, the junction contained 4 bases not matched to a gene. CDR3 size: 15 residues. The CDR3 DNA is TGTGCCAGCAGTTCGTCTAGCGGGGCCACCGGGGAGCTGTTTTTT. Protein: CASSSSSGATGELFF.

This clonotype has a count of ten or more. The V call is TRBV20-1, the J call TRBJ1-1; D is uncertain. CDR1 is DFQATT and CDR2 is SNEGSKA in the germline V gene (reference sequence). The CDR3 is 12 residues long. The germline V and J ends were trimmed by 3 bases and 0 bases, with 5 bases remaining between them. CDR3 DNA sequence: TGCAGTGCTAGTCGCATGAACACTGAAGCTTTCTTT. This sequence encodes CSASRMNTEAFF.

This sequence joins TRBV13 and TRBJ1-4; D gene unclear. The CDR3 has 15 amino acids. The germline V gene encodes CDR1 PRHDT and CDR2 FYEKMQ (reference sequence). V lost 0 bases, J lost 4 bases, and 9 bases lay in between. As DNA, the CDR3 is TGTGCCAGCAGCTTAGGGCTGGGGTTTAATGAAAAACTGTTTTTT. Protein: CASSLGLGFNEKLFF.

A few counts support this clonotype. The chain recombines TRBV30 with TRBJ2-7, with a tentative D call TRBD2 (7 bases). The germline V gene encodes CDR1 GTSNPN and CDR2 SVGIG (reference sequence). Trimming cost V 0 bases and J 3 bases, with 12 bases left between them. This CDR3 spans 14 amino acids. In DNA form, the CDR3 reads TGTGCCTGGAGTGTATTGGGAGGGGGCTACGAGCAGTACTTC. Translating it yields CAWSVLGGGYEQYF.

This CDR3 is CASASPGNSGNTIYF. CDR3 DNA: TGTGCCAGCGCCTCTCCCGGGAACTCTGGAAACACCATATATTTT. The chain employs TRBV9 and TRBJ1-3; D uncertain. CDR1 and CDR2 from the germline V gene are SGDLS and YYNGEE. The V end lost 7 bases, the J end lost 0 bases, and 14 bases lay between the germline ends. The CDR3 sequence is 15 residues long.

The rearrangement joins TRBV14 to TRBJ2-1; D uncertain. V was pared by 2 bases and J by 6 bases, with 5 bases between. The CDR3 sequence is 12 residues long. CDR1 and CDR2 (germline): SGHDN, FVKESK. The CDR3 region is CASSQLRNEQFF. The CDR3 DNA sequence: TGTGCCAGCAGCCAATTGCGCAATGAGCAGTTCTTC.

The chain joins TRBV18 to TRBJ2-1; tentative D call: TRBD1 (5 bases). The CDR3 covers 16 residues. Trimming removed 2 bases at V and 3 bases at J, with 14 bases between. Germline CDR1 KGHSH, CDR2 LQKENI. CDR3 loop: CASSPGQGAGYNEQFF. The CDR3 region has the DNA TGTGCCAGCTCACCAGGACAAGGGGCCGGCTACAATGAGCAGTTCTTC.

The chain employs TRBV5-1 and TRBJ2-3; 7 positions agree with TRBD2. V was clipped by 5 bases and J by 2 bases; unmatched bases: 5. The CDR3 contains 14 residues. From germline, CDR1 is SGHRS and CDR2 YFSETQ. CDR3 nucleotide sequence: TGCGCCAGCAGGACCGGGACTACCACAGATACGCAGTATTTT. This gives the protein CASRTGTTTDTQYF.

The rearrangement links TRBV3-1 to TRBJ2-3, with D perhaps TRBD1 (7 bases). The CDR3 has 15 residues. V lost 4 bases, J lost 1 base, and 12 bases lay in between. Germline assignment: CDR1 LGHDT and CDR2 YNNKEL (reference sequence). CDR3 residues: CASSLEGAGTDTQYF. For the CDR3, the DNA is TGTGCCAGCAGCCTGGAGGGGGCCGGCACAGATACGCAGTATTTT.

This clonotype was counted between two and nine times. As DNA, the CDR3 is TGCAGCGCAACAGAGTCCTACGAGCAGTACTTC. Translated, it gives CSATESYEQYF. This chain joins TRBV29-1 and TRBJ2-7, with D hard to call. Per the germline V gene, CDR1 is SQVTM and CDR2 is ANQGSEA. V lost 7 bases and J lost 1, with 8 bases in between. This CDR3 comprises 11 residues.

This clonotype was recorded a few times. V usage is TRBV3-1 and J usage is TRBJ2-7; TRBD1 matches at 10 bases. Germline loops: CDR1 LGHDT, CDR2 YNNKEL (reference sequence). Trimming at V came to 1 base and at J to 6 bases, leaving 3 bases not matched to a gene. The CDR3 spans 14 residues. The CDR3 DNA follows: TGTGCCAGCAGCCAAGGACAGGGGGCCGTCGAGCAGTACTTC. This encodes CASSQGQGAVEQYF.

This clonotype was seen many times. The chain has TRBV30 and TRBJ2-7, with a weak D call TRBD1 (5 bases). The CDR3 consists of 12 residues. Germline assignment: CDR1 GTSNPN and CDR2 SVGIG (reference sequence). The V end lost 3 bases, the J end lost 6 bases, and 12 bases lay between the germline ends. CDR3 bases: TGTGCCTGGAGGTTACAGGTATCCGAGCAGTACTTC. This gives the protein CAWRLQVSEQYF. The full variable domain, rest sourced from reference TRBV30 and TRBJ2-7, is SQTIHQWPATLVQPVGSPLSLECTVEGTSNPNLYWYRQAAGRGLQLLFYSVGIGQISSEVPQNLSASRPQDRQFILSSKKLLLSDSGFYLCAWRLQVSEQYFGPGTRLTVT.

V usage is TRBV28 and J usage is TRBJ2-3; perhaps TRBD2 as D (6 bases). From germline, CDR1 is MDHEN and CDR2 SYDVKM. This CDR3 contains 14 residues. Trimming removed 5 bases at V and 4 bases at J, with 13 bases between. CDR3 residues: CASSTPGGSDTQYF. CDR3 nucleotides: TGTGCCAGCAGTACACCCGGGGGATCAGATACGCAGTATTTT.

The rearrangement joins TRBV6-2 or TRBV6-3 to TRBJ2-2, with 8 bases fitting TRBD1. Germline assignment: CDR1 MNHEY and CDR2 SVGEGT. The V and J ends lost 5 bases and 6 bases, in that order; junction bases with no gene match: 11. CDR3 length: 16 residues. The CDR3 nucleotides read TGTGCCAGCAGTACACGAAGACAGGGGAGATCCGGGGAGCTGTTTTTT. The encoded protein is CASSTRRQGRSGELFF.

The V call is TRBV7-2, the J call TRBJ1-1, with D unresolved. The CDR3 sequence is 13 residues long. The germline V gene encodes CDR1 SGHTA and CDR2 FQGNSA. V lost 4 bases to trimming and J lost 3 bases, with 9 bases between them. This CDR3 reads CASSSGPYTEAFF. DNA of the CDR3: TGTGCCAGCAGCTCCGGACCGTACACTGAAGCTTTCTTT.

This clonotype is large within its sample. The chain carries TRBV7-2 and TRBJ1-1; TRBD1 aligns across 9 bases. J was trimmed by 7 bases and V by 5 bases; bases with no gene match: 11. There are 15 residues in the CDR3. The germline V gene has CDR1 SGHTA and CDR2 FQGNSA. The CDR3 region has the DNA TGTGCCAGCAGCCTCACGACAGGGGGTATCATTGAAGCTTTCTTT. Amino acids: CASSLTTGGIIEAFF. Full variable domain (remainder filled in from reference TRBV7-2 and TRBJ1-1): GAGVSQSPSNKVTEKGKDVELRCDPISGHTALYWYRQSLGQGLEFLIYFQGNSAPDKSGLPSDRFSAERTGGSVSTLTIQRTQQEDSAVYLCASSLTTGGIIEAFFGQGTRLTVV.

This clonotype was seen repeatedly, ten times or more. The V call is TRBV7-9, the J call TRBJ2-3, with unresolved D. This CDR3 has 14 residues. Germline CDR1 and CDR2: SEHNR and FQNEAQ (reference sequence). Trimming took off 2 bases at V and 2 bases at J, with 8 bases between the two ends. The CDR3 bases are TGTGCCAGCAGCTTATTGGGCACCACAGATACGCAGTATTTT. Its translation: CASSLLGTTDTQYF.

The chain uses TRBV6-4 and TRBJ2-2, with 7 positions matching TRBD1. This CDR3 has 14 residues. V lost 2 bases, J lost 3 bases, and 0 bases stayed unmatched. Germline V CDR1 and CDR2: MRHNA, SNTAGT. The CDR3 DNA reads TGTGCCAGCAGTGACCAGGGGGACACCGGGGAGCTGTTTTTT. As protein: CASSDQGDTGELFF.

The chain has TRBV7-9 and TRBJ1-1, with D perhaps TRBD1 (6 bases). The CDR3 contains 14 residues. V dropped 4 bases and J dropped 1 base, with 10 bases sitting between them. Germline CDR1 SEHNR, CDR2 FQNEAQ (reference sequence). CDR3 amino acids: CASSSVDRNTEAFF. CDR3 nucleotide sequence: TGTGCCAGCAGCTCTGTGGACAGGAACACTGAAGCTTTCTTT.

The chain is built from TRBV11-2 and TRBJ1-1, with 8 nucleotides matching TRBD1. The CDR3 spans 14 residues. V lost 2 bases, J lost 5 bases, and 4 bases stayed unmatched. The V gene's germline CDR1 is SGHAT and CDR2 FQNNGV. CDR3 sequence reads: CASSLPGQVTEAFF. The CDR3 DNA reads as TGTGCCAGCAGCTTACCGGGACAGGTGACTGAAGCTTTCTTT. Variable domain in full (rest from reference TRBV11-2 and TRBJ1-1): EAGVAQSPRYKIIEKRQSVAFWCNPISGHATLYWYQQILGQGPKLLIQFQNNGVVDDSQLPKDRFSAERLKGVDSTLKIQPAKLEDSAVYLCASSLPGQVTEAFFGQGTRLTVV.

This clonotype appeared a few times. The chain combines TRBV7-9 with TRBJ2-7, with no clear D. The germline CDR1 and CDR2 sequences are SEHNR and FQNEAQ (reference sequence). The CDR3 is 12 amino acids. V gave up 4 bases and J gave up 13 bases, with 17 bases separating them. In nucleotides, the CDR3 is TGTGCCAGCAGCTCCACCGTGGGATCACTATACTTC. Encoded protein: CASSSTVGSLYF.

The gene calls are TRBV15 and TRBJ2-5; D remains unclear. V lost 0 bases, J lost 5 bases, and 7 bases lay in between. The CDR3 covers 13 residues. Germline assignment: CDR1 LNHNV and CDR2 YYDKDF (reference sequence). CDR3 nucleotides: TGTGCCACCAGCAGAGATATGAGGGAGACCCAGTACTTC. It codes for CATSRDMRETQYF.

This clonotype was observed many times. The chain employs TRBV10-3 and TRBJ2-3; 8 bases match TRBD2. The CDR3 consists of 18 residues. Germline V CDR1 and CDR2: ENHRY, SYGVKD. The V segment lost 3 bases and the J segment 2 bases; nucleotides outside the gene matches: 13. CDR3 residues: CAISDPYSLAGLTDTQYF. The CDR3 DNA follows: TGTGCCATCAGTGATCCATACTCGTTAGCGGGGCTCACAGATACGCAGTATTTT.

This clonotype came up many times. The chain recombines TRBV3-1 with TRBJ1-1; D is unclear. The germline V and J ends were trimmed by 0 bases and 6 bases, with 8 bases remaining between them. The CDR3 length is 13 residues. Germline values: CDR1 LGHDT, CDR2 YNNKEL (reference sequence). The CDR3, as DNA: TGTGCCAGCAGCCAAGAACCACGCGCTGAAGCTTTCTTT. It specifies CASSQEPRAEAFF.

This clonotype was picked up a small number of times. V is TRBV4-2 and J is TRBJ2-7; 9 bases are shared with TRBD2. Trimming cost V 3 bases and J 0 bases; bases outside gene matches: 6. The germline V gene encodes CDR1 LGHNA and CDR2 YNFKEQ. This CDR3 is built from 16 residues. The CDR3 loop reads CASSHGLARSSYEQYF. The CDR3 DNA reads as TGTGCCAGCAGCCACGGACTAGCGAGGAGCTCCTACGAGCAGTACTTC.